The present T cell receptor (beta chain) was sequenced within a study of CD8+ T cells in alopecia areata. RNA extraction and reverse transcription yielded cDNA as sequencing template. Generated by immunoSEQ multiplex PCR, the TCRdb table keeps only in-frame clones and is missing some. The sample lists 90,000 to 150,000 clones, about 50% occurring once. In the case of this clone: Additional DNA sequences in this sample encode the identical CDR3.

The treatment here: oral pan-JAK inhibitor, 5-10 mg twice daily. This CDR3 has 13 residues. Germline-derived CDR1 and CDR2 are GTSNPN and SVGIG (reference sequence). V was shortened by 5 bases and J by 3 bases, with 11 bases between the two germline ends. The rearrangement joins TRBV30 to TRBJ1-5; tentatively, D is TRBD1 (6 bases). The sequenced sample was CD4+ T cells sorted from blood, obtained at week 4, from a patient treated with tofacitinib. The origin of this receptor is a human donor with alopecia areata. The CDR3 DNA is TGTGCCTGGTCCGGGACACCCAATCAGCCCCAGCATTTT. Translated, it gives CAWSGTPNQPQHF.